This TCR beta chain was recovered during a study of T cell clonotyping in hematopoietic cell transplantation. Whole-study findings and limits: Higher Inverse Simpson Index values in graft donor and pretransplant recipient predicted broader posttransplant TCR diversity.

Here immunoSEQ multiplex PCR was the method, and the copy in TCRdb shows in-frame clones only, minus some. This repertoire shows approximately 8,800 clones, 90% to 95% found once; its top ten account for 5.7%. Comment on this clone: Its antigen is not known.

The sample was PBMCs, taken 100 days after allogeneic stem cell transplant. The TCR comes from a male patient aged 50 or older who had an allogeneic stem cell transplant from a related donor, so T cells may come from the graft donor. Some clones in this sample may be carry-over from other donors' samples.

The CDR3 loop reads CASSFSGAPYEQYF. The CDR3 bases are TGTGCCAGCAGTTTTTCGGGGGCCCCCTACGAGCAGTACTTC. The chain links TRBV27 to TRBJ2-7, with D tentatively TRBD1 or TRBD2 (6 bases each). The CDR3 is 14 amino acids. Trimming left V 3 bases short and J 2 bases short, with 11 bases between. Germline V gives CDR1 MNHEY, CDR2 SMNVEV (reference sequence).